The rows below give T cell receptor beta chains drawn from one sample of a study of OX40 agonist ivuxolimab in advanced cancers. Profiled with immunoSEQ multiplex PCR; TCRdb holds only in-frame clones, not every one. The repertoire has some 80,000 clones, roughly 85% of them found once; the top ten carry around 2%. The starting material was CD4+ or CD8+ T cells sorted from blood, obtained in a trial of the OX40 agonist ivuxolimab. The receptors come from an adult with an advanced solid tumor such as melanoma, head and neck, liver or kidney cancer. Both conserved end residues are part of each CDR3. D genes are given only for firm matches. Not all rows give a size; the values are once, few, many and, for expanded clones, a class.

clone_size	v_call	d_call	j_call	cdr3_aa	cdr3_nt
.	TRBV7-8	TRBD1	TRBJ2-7	CASSLEQGAYEQYF	TGTGCCAGCAGCTTAGAACAGGGGGCATACGAGCAGTACTTC
.	TRBV7-3	TRBD2	TRBJ2-2	CASSVSGGQNTGELFF	TGTGCCAGCAGCGTTAGCGGGGGCCAGAACACCGGGGAGCTGTTTTTT
.	TRBV28	.	TRBJ2-7	CASRFFYEQYF	TGTGCCAGCAGGTTCTTTTACGAGCAGTACTTC
.	TRBV28	.	TRBJ1-2	CASSLFTPVGYTF	TGTGCCAGCAGTTTATTTACCCCCGTCGGCTACACCTTC
.	TRBV5-1	TRBD1	TRBJ2-3	CASSSRDRGSTDTQYF	TGCGCCAGCAGCTCCCGGGACAGGGGTAGCACAGATACGCAGTATTTT
.	TRBV27	TRBD2	TRBJ2-3	CASSLSLAGGTNTQYF	TGTGCCAGCAGTTTAAGCCTAGCGGGGGGAACAAATACGCAGTATTTT
few	TRBV9	.	TRBJ1-1	CASSVVRNTEAFF	TGTGCCAGCAGCGTAGTGCGGAACACTGAAGCTTTCTTT
.	TRBV11-1	.	TRBJ1-5	CASSFESNQPQHF	TGTGCCAGCAGCTTCGAAAGCAATCAGCCCCAGCATTTT
.	TRBV5-4	.	TRBJ2-2	CASSLVGPGELFF	TGTGCCAGCAGCTTGGTTGGACCCGGGGAGCTGTTTTTT
.	TRBV5-1	.	TRBJ2-7	CASQTGDSYEQYF	TGCGCCAGCCAAACAGGAGACTCCTACGAGCAGTACTTC
.	TRBV7-9	.	TRBJ1-4	CASSYSSGWAVSKLFF	TGTGCCAGCAGCTACTCCTCAGGTTGGGCTGTCTCAAAACTGTTTTTT
.	TRBV28	.	TRBJ1-1	CASSLSQWGTEAFF	TGTGCCAGCAGCCTGAGTCAGTGGGGTACTGAAGCTTTCTTT
.	TRBV18	TRBD1	TRBJ1-1	CASSPLTGEGTEAFF	TGTGCCAGCTCACCACTCACAGGGGAGGGCACTGAAGCTTTCTTT
.	TRBV11-2	.	TRBJ2-1	CARLVQDNNEQFF	TGTGCCAGGTTGGTTCAGGATAACAATGAGCAGTTCTTC
once	TRBV5-1	TRBD1	TRBJ2-7	CASSYDGTGGYEQYF	TGCGCCAGCAGCTATGATGGGACAGGCGGCTACGAGCAGTACTTC
.	TRBV28	.	TRBJ1-3	CASKQGGGNTIYF	TGTGCCAGCAAACAGGGAGGAGGAAACACCATATATTTT
.	TRBV2	.	TRBJ1-4	CASRLTDRNEKLFF	TGTGCCAGCAGGCTGACAGACCGTAATGAAAAACTGTTTTTT
.	TRBV6-4	.	TRBJ2-3	CASSAFISTDTQYF	TGTGCCAGCAGTGCTTTCATAAGCACAGATACGCAGTATTTT
.	TRBV7-2	.	TRBJ1-5	CASSDRWISNQPQHF	TGTGCCAGCAGCGACCGTTGGATTAGCAATCAGCCCCAGCATTTT
few	TRBV11-2	.	TRBJ1-2	CASSLEAGDYGYTF	TGTGCCAGCAGCTTAGAGGCGGGGGACTATGGCTACACCTTC
.	TRBV10-3	TRBD2	TRBJ2-2	CAISGSGGANTGELFF	TGTGCCATCAGTGGAAGCGGGGGTGCGAACACCGGGGAGCTGTTTTTT
few	TRBV28	TRBD2	TRBJ2-5	CASSTLAGGPETQYF	TGTGCCAGCAGTACCCTAGCGGGGGGGCCAGAGACCCAGTACTTC